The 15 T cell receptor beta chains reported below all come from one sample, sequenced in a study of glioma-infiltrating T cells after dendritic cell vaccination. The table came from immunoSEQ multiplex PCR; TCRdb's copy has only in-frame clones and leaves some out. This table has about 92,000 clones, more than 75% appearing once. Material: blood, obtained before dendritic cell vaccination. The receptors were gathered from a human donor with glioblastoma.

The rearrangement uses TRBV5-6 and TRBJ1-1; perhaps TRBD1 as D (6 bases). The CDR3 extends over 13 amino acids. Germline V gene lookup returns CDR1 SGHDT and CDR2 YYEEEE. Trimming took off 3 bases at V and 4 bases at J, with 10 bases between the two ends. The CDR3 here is CASSSQGSTEAFF. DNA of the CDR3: TGTGCCAGCAGCTCACAGGGAAGCACTGAAGCTTTCTTT.

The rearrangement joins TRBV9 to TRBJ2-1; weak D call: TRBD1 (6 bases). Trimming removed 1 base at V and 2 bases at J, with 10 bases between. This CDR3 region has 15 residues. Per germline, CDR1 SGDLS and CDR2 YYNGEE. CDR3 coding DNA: TGTGCCAGCAGCGTACGAGGGGGACCCTACAATGAGCAGTTCTTC. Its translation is CASSVRGGPYNEQFF.

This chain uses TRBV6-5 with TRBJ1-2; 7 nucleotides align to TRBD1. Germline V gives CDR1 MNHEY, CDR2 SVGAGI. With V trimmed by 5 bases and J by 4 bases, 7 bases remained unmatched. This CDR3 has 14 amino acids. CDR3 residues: CASSLLTGSYGYTF. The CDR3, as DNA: TGTGCCAGCAGTCTATTGACAGGGTCCTATGGCTACACCTTC.

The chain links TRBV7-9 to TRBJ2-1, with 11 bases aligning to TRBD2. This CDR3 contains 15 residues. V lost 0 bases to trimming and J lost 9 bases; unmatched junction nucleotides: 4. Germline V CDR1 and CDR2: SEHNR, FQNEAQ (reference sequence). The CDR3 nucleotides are TGTGCCAGCAGCTTAGCTAGCGGGGGGGTACTTGAGCAGTTCTTC. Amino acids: CASSLASGGVLEQFF.

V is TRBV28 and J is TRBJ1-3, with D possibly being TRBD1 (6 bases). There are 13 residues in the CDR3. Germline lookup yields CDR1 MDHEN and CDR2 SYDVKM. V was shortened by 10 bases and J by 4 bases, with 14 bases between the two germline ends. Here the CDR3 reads CATEYRAGNTIYF. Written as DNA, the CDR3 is TGTGCCACCGAATACAGGGCCGGAAACACCATATATTTT.

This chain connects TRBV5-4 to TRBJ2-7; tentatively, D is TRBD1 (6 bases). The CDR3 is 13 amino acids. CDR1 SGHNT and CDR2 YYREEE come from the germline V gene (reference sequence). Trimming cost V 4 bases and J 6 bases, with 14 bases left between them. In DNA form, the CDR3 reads TGTGCCAGCAGCCGGCCCGGACAGACCGAGCAGTACTTC. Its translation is CASSRPGQTEQYF.

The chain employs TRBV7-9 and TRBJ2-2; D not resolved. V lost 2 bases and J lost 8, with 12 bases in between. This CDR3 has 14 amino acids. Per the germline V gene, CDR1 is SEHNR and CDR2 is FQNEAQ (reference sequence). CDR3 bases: TGTGCCAGCAGCTTATTTCAAGGAGTGGGGGAGCTGTTTTTT. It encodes CASSLFQGVGELFF. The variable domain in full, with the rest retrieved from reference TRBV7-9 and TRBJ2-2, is DTGVSQNPRHKITKRGQNVTFRCDPISEHNRLYWYRQTLGQGPEFLTYFQNEAQLEKSRLLSDRFSAERPKGSFSTLEIQRTEQGDSAMYLCASSLFQGVGELFFGEGSRLTVL.

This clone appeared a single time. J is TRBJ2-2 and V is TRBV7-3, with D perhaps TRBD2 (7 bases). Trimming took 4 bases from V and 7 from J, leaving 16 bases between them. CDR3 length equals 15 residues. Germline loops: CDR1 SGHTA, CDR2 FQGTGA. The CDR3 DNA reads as TGTGCCAGCAGCTCCGGTGGGGGCGGGAGCGGGGAGCTGTTTTTT. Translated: CASSSGGGGSGELFF.

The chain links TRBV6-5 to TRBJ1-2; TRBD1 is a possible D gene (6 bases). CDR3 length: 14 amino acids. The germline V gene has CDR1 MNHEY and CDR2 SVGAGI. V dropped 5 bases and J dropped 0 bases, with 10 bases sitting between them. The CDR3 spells CASSADRANYGYTF. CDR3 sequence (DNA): TGTGCCAGCAGTGCGGACAGAGCTAACTATGGCTACACCTTC.

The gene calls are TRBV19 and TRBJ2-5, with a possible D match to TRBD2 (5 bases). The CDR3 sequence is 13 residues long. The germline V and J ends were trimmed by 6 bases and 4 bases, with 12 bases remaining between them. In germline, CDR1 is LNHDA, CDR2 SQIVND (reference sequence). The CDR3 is CASSKDGGETQYF. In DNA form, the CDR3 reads TGTGCCAGTAGCAAGGACGGAGGAGAGACCCAGTACTTC.

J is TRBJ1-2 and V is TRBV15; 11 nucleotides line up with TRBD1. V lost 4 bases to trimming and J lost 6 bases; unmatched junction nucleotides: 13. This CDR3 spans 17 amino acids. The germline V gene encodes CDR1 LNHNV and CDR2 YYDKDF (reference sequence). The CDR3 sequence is CATSTRSSGQGVNGYTF. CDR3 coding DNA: TGTGCCACCAGCACCCGTTCCTCGGGACAGGGGGTAAATGGCTACACCTTC.

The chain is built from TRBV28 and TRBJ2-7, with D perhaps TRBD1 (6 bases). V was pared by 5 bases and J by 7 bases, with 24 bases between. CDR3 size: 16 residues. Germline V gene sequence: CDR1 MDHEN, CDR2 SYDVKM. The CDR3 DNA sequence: TGTGCCAGCAGTCTTAGCCAGGGGTTATCGCTGAAGGAGCAGTACTTC. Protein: CASSLSQGLSLKEQYF.

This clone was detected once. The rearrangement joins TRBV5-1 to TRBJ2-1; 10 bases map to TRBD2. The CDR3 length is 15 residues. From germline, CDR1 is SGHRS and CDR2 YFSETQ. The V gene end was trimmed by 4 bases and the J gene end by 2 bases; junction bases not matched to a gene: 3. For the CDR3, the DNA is TGCGCCAGCAGCAGGGGACTAGCGACCTACAATGAGCAGTTCTTC. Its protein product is CASSRGLATYNEQFF.

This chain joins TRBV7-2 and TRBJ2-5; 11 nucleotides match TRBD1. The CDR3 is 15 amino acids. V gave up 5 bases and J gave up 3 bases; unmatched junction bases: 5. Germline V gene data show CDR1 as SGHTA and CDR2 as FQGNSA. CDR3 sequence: CASSNRDRGKETQYF. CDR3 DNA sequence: TGTGCCAGCAGCAACCGGGACAGGGGGAAAGAGACCCAGTACTTC.

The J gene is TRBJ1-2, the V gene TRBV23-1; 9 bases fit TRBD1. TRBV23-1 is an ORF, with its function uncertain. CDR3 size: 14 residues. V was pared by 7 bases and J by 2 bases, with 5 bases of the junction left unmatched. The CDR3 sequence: CASTRGQGNYGYTF. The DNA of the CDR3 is TGCGCCAGCACCCGAGGACAGGGGAACTATGGCTACACCTTC.